These 17 T cell receptor beta chains were sequenced from one sample in a study of T cell responses to AZD1222 COVID-19 vaccine (dated by TCRdb to about 2021). Receptor libraries were prepared by the immunoSEQ multiplex PCR assay. TCRdb holds this immuneACCESS table with in-frame rearrangements only. Some clones are missing; in checked studies, unresolved V genes explain under half, and the rest has no known cause. A total of 150,000 or so clones appear in this sample, about 91% of them only once. The ten largest clones take up about 2.5% of the sample. What the time point label conveys for this sample: baseline before first vaccination. The sequencing used peripheral blood, collected on day 0 of AZD1222 vaccination. The receptors derive from an adult in good health.

The gene calls are TRBV28 and TRBJ2-4; TRBD2 matches at 7 bases. V shed 2 bases and J 9 bases; nucleotides not matched to a gene: 4. This CDR3 has 13 amino acids. Germline CDR1 is MDHEN and CDR2 is SYDVKM. The CDR3 region has the DNA TGTGCCAGCAGTTTAACCAGCGGGACCATTCAGTACTTC. Amino acid sequence: CASSLTSGTIQYF.

The chain carries TRBV7-9 and TRBJ2-2; D gene unclear. The germline gives CDR1 SEHNR, CDR2 FQNEAQ (reference sequence). V was shortened by 7 bases and J by 0 bases, with 9 bases between the two germline ends. This CDR3 spans 14 amino acids. CDR3: CASIIDSNTGELFF. CDR3 bases: TGTGCCAGCATCATCGACTCGAACACCGGGGAGCTGTTTTTT.

As DNA, the CDR3 is TGTGCCAGTAGTATAGGGTTCAGGGGGCCACTCAATCAGCCCCAGCATTTT. It codes for CASSIGFRGPLNQPQHF. This chain links TRBV19 with TRBJ1-5; 8 bases match TRBD1. V shed 1 base and J 3 bases; nucleotides not matched to a gene: 8. This CDR3 comprises 17 residues. Germline lookup yields CDR1 LNHDA and CDR2 SQIVND (reference sequence).

Only one count was recorded for this clone. The chain links TRBV28 to TRBJ1-1, with D possibly matching TRBD1 (6 bases). The CDR3 is 13 residues long. CDR1 is MDHEN, CDR2 SYDVKM, per germline. Trimming removed 11 bases from V and 1 base from J, with 14 bases in between. The DNA for the CDR3 is TGTGCCTCCCGGACAGACAGGAACACTGAAGCTTTCTTT. Translating gives CASRTDRNTEAFF.

V gene TRBV28 combines with J gene TRBJ1-2; D not resolved. Between the trimmed V and J ends, which lost 3 bases and 3 bases, there was a span of 8 bases. This CDR3 has 13 residues. Germline CDR1 is MDHEN and CDR2 is SYDVKM. The CDR3 sequence is CASSLRIDYGYTF. The DNA for the CDR3 is TGTGCCAGCAGTTTGAGGATCGACTATGGCTACACCTTC.

The rearrangement joins TRBV9 to TRBJ2-1; 7 bases match TRBD2. V shed 0 bases, J shed 1 base, and the junction held 1 base outside the gene matches. Looked up from germline, CDR1 is SGDLS and CDR2 is YYNGEE. The CDR3 is 15 residues long. The CDR3 region has the DNA TGTGCCAGCAGCGTAGCGGGGGGTTCCTACAATGAGCAGTTCTTC. Protein: CASSVAGGSYNEQFF.

The chain couples TRBV29-1 to TRBJ1-2; 8 bases are shared with TRBD1. The V gene's germline CDR1 is SQVTM and CDR2 ANQGSEA. CDR3 length: 14 amino acids. The V segment lost 5 bases and the J segment 8 bases; nucleotides outside the gene matches: 13. The CDR3 here is CSVREAGGSFGYTF. DNA of the CDR3: TGCAGCGTTCGGGAAGCAGGGGGCTCTTTCGGCTACACCTTC.

This clone was counted a few times. The chain couples TRBV2 to TRBJ1-5; D remains ambiguous. The V end lost 3 bases, the J end lost 4 bases, and 10 bases lay between the germline ends. Germline CDR1 and CDR2: SNHLY and FYNNEI. CDR3 length equals 14 residues. In DNA form, the CDR3 reads TGTGCCAGCAGTGACCGATTAGGGAATCAGCCCCAGCATTTT. Translating it yields CASSDRLGNQPQHF.

This rearrangement joins TRBV9 to TRBJ2-7; 8 nucleotides match TRBD1. The CDR3 is 14 residues long. V was pared by 3 bases and J by 2 bases, with 4 bases of the junction left unmatched. Germline V CDR1 and CDR2: SGDLS, YYNGEE. CDR3: CASSGRDRPYEQYF. CDR3 in DNA: TGTGCCAGCAGCGGCCGGGACAGGCCCTACGAGCAGTACTTC. Full variable domain (remainder filled in from reference TRBV9 and TRBJ2-7): DSGVTQTPKHLITATGQRVTLRCSPRSGDLSVYWYQQSLDQGLQFLIQYYNGEERAKGNILERFSAQQFPDLHSELNLSSLELGDSALYFCASSGRDRPYEQYFGPGTRLTVT.

CDR3 nucleotides: TGTGCCACCAGTGACCGGGGACAGGGCGCAATAAATGAGCAGTTCTTC. Amino acid sequence: CATSDRGQGAINEQFF. The V and J genes are TRBV24-1 and TRBJ2-1; the match to TRBD1 covers 9 bases. This CDR3 spans 16 amino acids. V shed 4 bases and J 7 bases; nucleotides not matched to a gene: 10. The germline V gene has CDR1 KGHDR and CDR2 SFDVKD.

The genes are TRBV6-1 and TRBJ2-1, with 10 bases identical to TRBD2. The CDR3 is 16 amino acids. CDR1 and CDR2 from the germline V gene are MNHNS and SASEGT. The junction had 6 bases not matched to a gene; V was cut back by 5 bases and J by 2 bases. The CDR3 sequence: CASSKEREGPYNEQFF. DNA of the CDR3: TGTGCCAGCAGTAAAGAGCGGGAGGGGCCCTACAATGAGCAGTTCTTC.

This clone was observed a single time. This chain links TRBV5-4 with TRBJ2-7, with 9 bases lining up with TRBD1. Trimming took 4 bases from V and 2 from J; bases not matched to a gene: 4. Germline-derived CDR1 and CDR2 are SGHNT and YYREEE (reference sequence). This CDR3 comprises 14 residues. The DNA of the CDR3 is TGTGCCAGCAGCACGGGACAGGGCCCCTACGAGCAGTACTTC. Translating gives CASSTGQGPYEQYF.

The table lists this clone with a few counts. The V call is TRBV4-1, the J call TRBJ2-2, with 12 positions matching TRBD2. Unmatched junction bases numbered 4, after V lost 0 bases and J lost 5 bases. The length of the CDR3 is 17 residues. Germline V CDR1 and CDR2: MGHRA, YSYEKL. CDR3 bases: TGCGCCAGCAGCCAAGAACTAGCGGGGGGCTTAACCGGGGAGCTGTTTTTT. Residues: CASSQELAGGLTGELFF.

This clone has only one observation. This chain connects TRBV28 to TRBJ1-5; no clear D gene. Germline CDR1 MDHEN, CDR2 SYDVKM. The V gene lost 6 bases and the J gene lost 0 bases, with 12 bases spanning the gap. The CDR3 loop spans 15 amino acids. The CDR3 protein is CASRPGIHSNQPQHF. DNA for the CDR3: TGTGCCAGCAGGCCGGGGATCCATAGCAATCAGCCCCAGCATTTT.

This rearrangement joins TRBV5-1 to TRBJ2-3; 10 bases fit TRBD2. V shed 9 bases and J 5 bases; nucleotides not matched to a gene: 15. The germline V gene encodes CDR1 SGHRS and CDR2 YFSETQ. This CDR3 has 16 residues. CDR3: CATASGSGRAGDTQYF. CDR3 bases: TGCGCCACGGCAAGTGGGAGCGGGAGGGCCGGAGATACGCAGTATTTT.

This clone showed up just once. The rearrangement uses TRBV7-9 and TRBJ1-3; D call uncertain. This CDR3 has 13 amino acids. V shed 6 bases and J shed 4 bases, with 10 bases lying between them. Germline-derived CDR1 and CDR2 are SEHNR and FQNEAQ (reference sequence). CDR3 residues: CASRSNSGNTIYF. CDR3 nucleotides: TGTGCCAGCAGATCCAACTCGGGAAACACCATATATTTT.

The rearrangement uses TRBV3-1 (or the pseudogene TRBV3-2) and TRBJ2-7, with TRBD1 matching over 9 bases. CDR1 and CDR2 from the germline V gene are LGHDT and YNNKEL (reference sequence). Unmatched junction bases numbered 2, after V lost 3 bases and J lost 2 bases. The CDR3 contains 14 residues. CDR3: CASSHGQGTYEQYF. The CDR3 nucleotides are TGTGCCAGCAGCCACGGACAGGGGACCTACGAGCAGTACTTC.